This TCR beta chain was observed in a study of T cell responses to AZD1222 COVID-19 vaccine. Overall study results and limits: Just a handful of people given AZD1222 tested seropositive at baseline.

Sequencing used immunoSEQ multiplex PCR; TCRdb keeps in-frame clones, though not all of them. Of around 110,000 clones in the sample, roughly 88% were seen once. This CDR3 contains 13 residues. As concerns this clone: Its antigen is currently unknown.

This receptor was obtained from an adult in good health. Sequencing was performed on peripheral blood, taken on day 0 of AZD1222 vaccination. This chain connects TRBV21-1 to TRBJ1-4. TRBV21-1 is labeled a pseudogene. In DNA form, the CDR3 reads TGTGCCAGCAGCAAAGCGAGGTGGGAAGGGATGTTTTTT. Protein sequence: CASSKARWEGMFF.